These 13 T cell receptor beta chains were sequenced from one sample in a study of identical twins. TCRdb independently ran MiXCR on the 5' RACE reads; one entry per CDR3 protein. Of about 1.7 million distinct CDR3 sequences in the sample, about 32% are singletons; the top ten hold less than 0.35%. Material for sequencing was cord blood. The receptors come from a newborn girl in good health.

V usage is TRBV12-3 or TRBV12-4 and J usage is TRBJ2-5; the D gene is possibly TRBD2 (7 bases). With 6 bases removed from V and 2 bases from J, the gap between germline ends came to 16 bases. CDR3 size: 15 residues. CDR3 sequence reads: CASSPLKGGQETQYF. The CDR3 region has the DNA TGTGCCAGCAGCCCTTTAAAGGGGGGGCAAGAGACCCAGTACTTC.

The CDR3, as DNA: TGTGCCATCAGTTGGGGGAGGCGCGTGAACACTGAAGCTTTCTTT. Its protein product is CAISWGRRVNTEAFF. The V call is TRBV10-3, the J call TRBJ1-1; possible D gene TRBD1, 5 bases. This CDR3 has 15 amino acids. The V end was cut by 5 bases, the J end by 0 bases, with 13 bases between. Per germline, CDR1 ENHRY and CDR2 SYGVKD.

Ten or more counts support this clonotype. A junction end diverges from the germline sequence, so it may reflect a read error. The chain employs TRBV5-1 and TRBJ2-7; possibly TRBD1 for D (5 bases). The length of the CDR3 is 13 residues. The germline CDR1 and CDR2 sequences are SGHRS and YFSETQ. The DNA of the CDR3 is TGTGCCAGCAGCTTCGGCAGGGACTACGAGCAGTACTTC. Translated, it gives CASSFGRDYEQYF.

This chain connects TRBV6-1 to TRBJ1-4, with D maybe TRBD1 (5 bases). With 6 bases removed from V and 5 bases from J, the gap between germline ends came to 10 bases. The CDR3 is 13 amino acids. Germline CDR1 is MNHNS and CDR2 is SASEGT. CDR3 DNA sequence: TGTGCCAGCAGACGACAGAAGAATGAAAAACTGTTTTTT. Encoded protein: CASRRQKNEKLFF.

This sequence joins TRBV25-1 and TRBJ2-2, with D tentatively TRBD1 or TRBD2 (5 bases each). V lost 8 bases to trimming and J lost 7 bases, with 11 bases between them. Germline V lookup: CDR1 MGHDK, CDR2 SYGVNS. This CDR3 region has 12 residues. CDR3 coding DNA: TGTGCCAGCCTCGGGGCCGGCGGGGAGCTGTTTTTT. Translated: CASLGAGGELFF.

This clonotype has just a few counts. The genes are TRBV10-3 and TRBJ1-6; D is perhaps TRBD1 (5 bases). Germline V gene data show CDR1 as ENHRY and CDR2 as SYGVKD. The germline V and J ends were trimmed by 2 bases and 4 bases, with 9 bases remaining between them. This CDR3 is 15 amino acids long. The CDR3 protein is CAISEPTVYNSPLHF. The CDR3 DNA reads TGTGCCATCAGTGAGCCGACAGTGTATAATTCACCCCTCCACTTT.

The rearrangement joins TRBV9 to TRBJ2-5, with D tentatively TRBD1 (5 bases). With 0 bases removed from V and 1 base from J, the gap between germline ends came to 13 bases. CDR1 is SGDLS, CDR2 YYNGEE, per germline. The CDR3 has 16 residues. This chain's CDR3 is CASSVGNRRLQETQYF. CDR3 bases: TGTGCCAGCAGCGTAGGGAACAGGCGGCTCCAAGAGACCCAGTACTTC.

A few counts support this clonotype. The chain carries TRBV20-1 and TRBJ2-2, with a possible D match to TRBD2 (5 bases). V was trimmed by 1 base and J by 0 bases, leaving 9 bases between them. The CDR3 spans 15 residues. Germline CDR1 DFQATT, CDR2 SNEGSKA (reference sequence). The DNA of the CDR3 is TGCAGTGCTAGAGCTGCTAGCCCGAACACCGGGGAGCTGTTTTTT. This encodes CSARAASPNTGELFF.

The rearrangement joins TRBV29-1 to TRBJ1-2; D is undetermined. Deletions cut 2 bases from V and 4 bases from J, with 11 bases between. The CDR3 runs to 13 residues. The germline CDR1 and CDR2 sequences are SQVTM and ANQGSEA. This CDR3 reads CSVEYPEFYGYTF. The CDR3 DNA reads as TGCAGCGTTGAATATCCAGAGTTCTATGGCTACACCTTC.

DNA for the CDR3: TGTGCCAGCAGTTGGCACCGTCATGTAGAATACGAGCAGTACTTC. This encodes CASSWHRHVEYEQYF. The V gene is TRBV12-3 or TRBV12-4, the J gene TRBJ2-7; D gene ambiguous. V was cut by 4 bases and J by 4 bases, with 17 bases left in between. The CDR3 runs to 15 residues.

The rearrangement links TRBV4-2 to TRBJ2-7; no clear D. Germline V gene lookup returns CDR1 LGHNA and CDR2 YNFKEQ. The V end lost 4 bases, the J end lost 2 bases, and 12 bases lay between the germline ends. This CDR3 is 14 amino acids long. This chain's CDR3 is CASSPEHGTYEQYF. The CDR3 coding sequence is TGTGCCAGCAGCCCGGAACATGGGACCTACGAGCAGTACTTC.

V gene TRBV19 combines with J gene TRBJ2-4; D unresolved. This CDR3 is built from 17 residues. Trimming shortened V by 3 bases and J by 0 bases, and 15 bases separated the two germline ends. Germline CDR1 LNHDA, CDR2 SQIVND (reference sequence). Here the CDR3 reads CASSITLTRLAKNIQYF. In DNA form, the CDR3 reads TGTGCCAGTAGTATCACTTTGACCCGTCTAGCCAAAAACATTCAGTACTTC.

The chain joins TRBV10-3 to TRBJ1-4, with 8 bases fitting TRBD1. Trimming removed 4 bases from V and 8 bases from J; junction bases left unmatched: 0. Germline CDR1 reads ENHRY; CDR2 reads SYGVKD. CDR3 length equals 12 residues. CDR3 coding DNA: TGTGCCATCAGTGGACAGGGGGAAAAACTGTTTTTT. As protein: CAISGQGEKLFF.